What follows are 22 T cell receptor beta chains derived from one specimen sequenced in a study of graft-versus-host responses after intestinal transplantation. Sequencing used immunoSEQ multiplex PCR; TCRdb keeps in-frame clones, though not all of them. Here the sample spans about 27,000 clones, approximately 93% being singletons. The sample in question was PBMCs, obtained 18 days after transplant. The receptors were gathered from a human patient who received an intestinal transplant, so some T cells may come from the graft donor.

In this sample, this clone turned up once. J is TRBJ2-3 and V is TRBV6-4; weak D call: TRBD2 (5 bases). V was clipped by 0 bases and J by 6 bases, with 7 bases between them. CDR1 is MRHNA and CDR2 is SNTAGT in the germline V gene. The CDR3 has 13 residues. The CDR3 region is CASSDSLGDTQYF. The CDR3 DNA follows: TGTGCCAGCAGTGACTCACTAGGGGATACGCAGTATTTT.

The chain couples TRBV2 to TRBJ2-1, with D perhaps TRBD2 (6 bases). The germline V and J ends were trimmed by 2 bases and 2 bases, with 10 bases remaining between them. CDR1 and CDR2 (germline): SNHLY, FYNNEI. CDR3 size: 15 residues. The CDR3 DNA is TGTGCCAGCAGTGAACTCGCGGGGACCTACAATGAGCAGTTCTTC. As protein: CASSELAGTYNEQFF. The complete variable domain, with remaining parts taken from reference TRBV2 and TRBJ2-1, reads EPEVTQTPSHQVTQMGQEVILRCVPISNHLYFYWYRQILGQKVEFLVSFYNNEISEKSEIFDDQFSVERPDGSNFTLKIRSTKLEDSAMYFCASSELAGTYNEQFFGPGTRLTVL.

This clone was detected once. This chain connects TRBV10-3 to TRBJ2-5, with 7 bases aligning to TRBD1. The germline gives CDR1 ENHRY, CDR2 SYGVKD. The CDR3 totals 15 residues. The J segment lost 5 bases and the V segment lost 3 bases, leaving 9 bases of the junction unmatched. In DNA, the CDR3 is TGTGCCATCAGTGATTTGGCAGGGGGAGATGAGACCCAGTACTTC. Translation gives CAISDLAGGDETQYF.

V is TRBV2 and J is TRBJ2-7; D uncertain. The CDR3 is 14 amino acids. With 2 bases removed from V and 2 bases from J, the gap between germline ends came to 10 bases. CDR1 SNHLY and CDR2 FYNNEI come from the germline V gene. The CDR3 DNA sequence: TGTGCCAGCAGTGAATTCTCGGCGGCCTACGAGCAGTACTTC. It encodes CASSEFSAAYEQYF.

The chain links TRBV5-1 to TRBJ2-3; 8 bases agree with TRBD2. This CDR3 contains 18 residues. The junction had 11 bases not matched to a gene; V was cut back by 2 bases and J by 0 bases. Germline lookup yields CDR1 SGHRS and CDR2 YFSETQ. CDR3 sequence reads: CASSFLAGTKTSTDTQYF. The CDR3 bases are TGCGCCAGCAGCTTTTTAGCGGGGACCAAGACTAGCACAGATACGCAGTATTTT.

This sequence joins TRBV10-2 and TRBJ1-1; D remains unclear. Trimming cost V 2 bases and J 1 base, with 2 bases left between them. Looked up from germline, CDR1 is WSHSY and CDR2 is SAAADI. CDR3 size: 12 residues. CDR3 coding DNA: TGCGCCAGCAGTGAGGGGAACACTGAAGCTTTCTTT. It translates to CASSEGNTEAFF.

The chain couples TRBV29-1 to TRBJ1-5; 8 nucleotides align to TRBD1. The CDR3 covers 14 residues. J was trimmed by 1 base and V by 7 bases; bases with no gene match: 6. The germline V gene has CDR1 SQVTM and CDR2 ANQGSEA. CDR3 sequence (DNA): TGCAGCGGTGGACAGGGATGGAGCAATCAGCCCCAGCATTTT. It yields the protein CSGGQGWSNQPQHF.

CDR3 region: CAWRRNRGVQSYGYTF. The CDR3 bases are TGTGCCTGGAGGCGAAACAGGGGTGTACAGTCCTATGGCTACACCTTC. V usage is TRBV30 and J usage is TRBJ1-2; 7 bases map to TRBD1. CDR3 size: 16 residues. Germline CDR1 reads GTSNPN; CDR2 reads SVGIG (reference sequence). V was pared by 3 bases and J by 4 bases, with 14 bases of the junction left unmatched.

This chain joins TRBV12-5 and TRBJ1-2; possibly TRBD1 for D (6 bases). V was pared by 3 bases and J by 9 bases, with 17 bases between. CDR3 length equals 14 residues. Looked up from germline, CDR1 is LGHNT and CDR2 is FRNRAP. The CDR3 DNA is TGTGCTAGTGGTTTCCCACTTCTAAGGGGGAGCTACACCTTC. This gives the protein CASGFPLLRGSYTF.

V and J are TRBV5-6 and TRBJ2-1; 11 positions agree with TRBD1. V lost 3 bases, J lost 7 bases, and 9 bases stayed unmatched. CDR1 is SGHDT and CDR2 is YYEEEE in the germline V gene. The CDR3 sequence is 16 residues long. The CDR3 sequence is CASSSPSGTGGNEQFF. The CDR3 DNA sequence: TGTGCCAGCAGCTCGCCCTCGGGGACAGGGGGGAATGAGCAGTTCTTC.

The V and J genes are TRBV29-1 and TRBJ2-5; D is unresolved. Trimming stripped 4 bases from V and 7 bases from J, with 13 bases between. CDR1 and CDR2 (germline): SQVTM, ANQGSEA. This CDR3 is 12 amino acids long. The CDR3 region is CSVGASGGTQYF. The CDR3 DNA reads TGCAGCGTTGGTGCCTCGGGTGGGACCCAGTACTTC.

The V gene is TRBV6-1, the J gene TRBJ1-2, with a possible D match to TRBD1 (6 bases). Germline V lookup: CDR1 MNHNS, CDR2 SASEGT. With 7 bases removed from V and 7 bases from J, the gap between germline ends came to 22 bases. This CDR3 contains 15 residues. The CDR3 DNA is TGTGCCAGCAAGCGAACAGGGTGGGTTTCTTTTGGCTACACCTTC. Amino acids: CASKRTGWVSFGYTF.

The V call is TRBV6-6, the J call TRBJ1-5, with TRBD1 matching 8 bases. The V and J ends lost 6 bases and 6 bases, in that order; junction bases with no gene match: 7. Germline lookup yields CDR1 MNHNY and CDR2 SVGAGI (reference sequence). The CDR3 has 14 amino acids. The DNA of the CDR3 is TGTGCCAGCAGCTCCCAGGGGGCAAGTCAGCCCCAGCATTTT. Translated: CASSSQGASQPQHF.

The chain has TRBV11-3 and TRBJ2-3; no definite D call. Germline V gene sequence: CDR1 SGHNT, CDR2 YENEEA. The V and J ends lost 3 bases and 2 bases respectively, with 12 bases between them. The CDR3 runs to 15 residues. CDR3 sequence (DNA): TGTGCCAGCAGCTTGAAATTAGTCTCCACAGATACGCAGTATTTT. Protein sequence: CASSLKLVSTDTQYF.

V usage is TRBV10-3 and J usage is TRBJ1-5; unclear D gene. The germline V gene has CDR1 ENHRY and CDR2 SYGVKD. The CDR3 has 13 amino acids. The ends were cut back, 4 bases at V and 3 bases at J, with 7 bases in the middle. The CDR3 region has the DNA TGTGCCATCAGTGCGGCACTCAATCAGCCCCAGCATTTT. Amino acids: CAISAALNQPQHF.

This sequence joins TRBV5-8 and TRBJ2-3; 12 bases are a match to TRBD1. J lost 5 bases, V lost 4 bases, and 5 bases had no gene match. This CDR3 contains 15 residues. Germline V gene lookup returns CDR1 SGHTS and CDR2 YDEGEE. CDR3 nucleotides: TGTGCCAGCAGCACCGGGACAGGGGGCGGAGATACGCAGTATTTT. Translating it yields CASSTGTGGGDTQYF.

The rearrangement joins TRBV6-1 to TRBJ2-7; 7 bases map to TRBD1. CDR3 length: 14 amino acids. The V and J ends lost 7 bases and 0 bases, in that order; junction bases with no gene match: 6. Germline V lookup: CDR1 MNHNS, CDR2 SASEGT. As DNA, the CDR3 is TGTGCCAGCACGGACAGGCCCTTCTCCTACGAGCAGTACTTC. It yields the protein CASTDRPFSYEQYF.

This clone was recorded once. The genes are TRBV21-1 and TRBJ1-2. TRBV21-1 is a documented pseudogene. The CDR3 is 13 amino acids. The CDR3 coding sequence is TGTGCCAGCAGCAAAAAAGGTGACGGGGGCTACACCTTC. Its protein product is CASSKKGDGGYTF.

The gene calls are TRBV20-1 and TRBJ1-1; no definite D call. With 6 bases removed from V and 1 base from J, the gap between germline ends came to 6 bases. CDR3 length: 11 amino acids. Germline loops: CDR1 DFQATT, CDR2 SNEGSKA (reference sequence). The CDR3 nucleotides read TGCAGTGCATTGAAGAACACTGAAGCTTTCTTT. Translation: CSALKNTEAFF.

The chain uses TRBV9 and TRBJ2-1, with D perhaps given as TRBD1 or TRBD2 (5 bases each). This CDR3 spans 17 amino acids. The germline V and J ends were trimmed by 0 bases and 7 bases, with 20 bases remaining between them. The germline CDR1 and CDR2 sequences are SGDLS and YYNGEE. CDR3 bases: TGTGCCAGCAGCGTAGTCGTAGGGGCCAGCCGGAGGAATGAGCAGTTCTTC. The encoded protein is CASSVVVGASRRNEQFF.

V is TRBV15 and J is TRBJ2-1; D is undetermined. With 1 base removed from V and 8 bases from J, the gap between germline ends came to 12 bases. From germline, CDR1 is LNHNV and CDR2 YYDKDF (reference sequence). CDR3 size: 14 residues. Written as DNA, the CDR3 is TGTGCCACCAGCAGAGTTGAGCTGGCGTATGAGCAGTTCTTC. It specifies CATSRVELAYEQFF.

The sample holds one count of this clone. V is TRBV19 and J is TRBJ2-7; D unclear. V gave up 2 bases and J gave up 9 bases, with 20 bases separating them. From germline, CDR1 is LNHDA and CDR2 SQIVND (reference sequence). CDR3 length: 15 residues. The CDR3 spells CASSISAEPATRQYF. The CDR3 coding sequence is TGTGCCAGTAGTATATCGGCGGAGCCCGCGACGCGGCAGTACTTC.